These 2 T cell receptor beta chains share one sample of origin, sequenced in a study of Graves' ophthalmopathy and Graves' hyperthyroidism. The TCR beta CDR3 regions underwent amplification from RNA transcripts. First-round RT-PCR used HTBI primers; second-round multiplex PCR followed. MiXCR was run by TCRdb on the multiplex PCR reads, yielding one entry per CDR3 protein. The sample yields hundreds of thousands of distinct CDR3 sequences, about 38% seen once. Sequencing used peripheral blood. The receptors were sampled from an adult man with Graves' ophthalmopathy.

This clonotype occurred many times. The V gene is TRBV2, the J gene TRBJ1-4, with a tentative D call TRBD1 (6 bases). The CDR3 is 14 residues long. Germline-derived CDR1 and CDR2 are SNHLY and FYNNEI. Trimming took 3 bases from V and 10 from J, leaving 15 bases between them. The CDR3 DNA reads TGTGCCAGCAGTGAGCGGCAGGGAGGGGGAAAACTGTTTTTT. The encoded protein is CASSERQGGGKLFF.

The chain has TRBV10-3 and TRBJ2-5, with 10 bases lining up with TRBD1. CDR3 size: 13 residues. V was pared by 6 bases and J by 4 bases, with 2 bases of the junction left unmatched. CDR1 and CDR2 (germline): ENHRY, SYGVKD. The DNA for the CDR3 is TGTGCCATCAGGAGGACAGGGGGAGAGACCCAGTACTTC. This translates into CAIRRTGGETQYF.